The 14 T cell receptor beta chains listed next were all sequenced from one sample in a study of cytomegalovirus exposure and HLA in healthy donors (dated by TCRdb to about 2017). Library preparation employed the immunoSEQ multiplex PCR assay. For the multiplex PCR, a mixture combining 60 forward primers for TCR Vbeta segments and 13 reverse primers for TCR Jbeta segments was used. Here the immuneACCESS table is served through TCRdb, limited to in-frame sequences with V and J called. Missing clones are a known gap in these copies; in checked studies unresolved V genes cover under half, and the rest lacks a known reason. The sample contains 170,000 or so clones, about 80% of them found a single time. Jointly, the top ten make up 5.5% to 7.5% of the sample. The sample consisted of PBMCs. These receptors originate from a man aged 25-45 years in good health and CMV-seropositive.

The CDR3 DNA follows: TGTGCCAGCAGCTTGCTCACCGGGACACCCTACAATGAGCAGTTCTTC. Residues: CASSLLTGTPYNEQFF. The rearrangement links TRBV7-7 to TRBJ2-1; a weak D match, TRBD1 (6 bases). Germline V CDR1 and CDR2: SSHAT, FNYEAQ (reference sequence). V was trimmed by 3 bases and J by 2 bases, leaving 14 bases between them. This CDR3 is built from 16 residues. The entire variable domain, with the rest obtained from reference TRBV7-7 and TRBJ2-1, is as follows: GAGVSQSPRYKVTKRGQDVTLRCDPISSHATLYWYQQALGQGPEFLTYFNYEAQPDKSGLPSDRFSAERPEGSISTLTIQRTEQRDSAMYRCASSLLTGTPYNEQFFGPGTRLTVL.

The genes are TRBV14 and TRBJ2-5; tentative D call: TRBD2 (5 bases). The DNA end is a closer match to TRBJ2-7, so the J assignment may be wrong. CDR3 length equals 14 residues. Germline V gene sequence: CDR1 SGHDN, CDR2 FVKESK. The CDR3 here is CASSQERRPYEQYF. CDR3 DNA: TGTGCCAGCAGCCAAGAGAGGAGGCCTTACGAGCAGTACTTC.

V and J are TRBV11-2 and TRBJ2-7, with 13 bases lining up with TRBD2. The junction had 4 bases not matched to a gene; V was cut back by 4 bases and J by 10 bases. Germline CDR1 reads SGHAT; CDR2 reads FQNNGV. This CDR3 has 13 residues. CDR3 amino acids: CASSSGLAGNQYF. CDR3 nucleotides: TGTGCCAGCAGCTCGGGACTAGCGGGGAATCAGTACTTC. The variable domain in full, with the rest retrieved from reference TRBV11-2 and TRBJ2-7, is EAGVAQSPRYKIIEKRQSVAFWCNPISGHATLYWYQQILGQGPKLLIQFQNNGVVDDSQLPKDRFSAERLKGVDSTLKIQPAKLEDSAVYLCASSSGLAGNQYFGPGTRLTVT.

This clone was seen only once. The chain carries TRBV9 and TRBJ1-2, with 7 bases identical to TRBD1. This CDR3 has 13 residues. Germline V gene lookup returns CDR1 SGDLS and CDR2 YYNGEE. The J segment lost 8 bases and the V segment lost 1 base, leaving 5 bases of the junction unmatched. The CDR3 region has the DNA TGTGCCAGCAGCGTAACAGGGGTTGAGGGCTACACCTTC. Protein sequence: CASSVTGVEGYTF.

This chain connects TRBV18 to TRBJ2-7; 9 nucleotides agree with TRBD1. CDR3 length: 13 residues. The V and J ends lost 8 bases and 3 bases, in that order; junction bases with no gene match: 5. CDR1 KGHSH and CDR2 LQKENI come from the germline V gene. CDR3 loop: CASRDRANYEQYF. DNA of the CDR3: TGTGCCAGCCGGGACAGGGCCAACTACGAGCAGTACTTC.

The chain couples TRBV7-9 to TRBJ1-5; D gene uncertain. V shed 5 bases and J shed 5 bases, with 13 bases lying between them. CDR3 length: 14 amino acids. CDR1 and CDR2 from the germline V gene are SEHNR and FQNEAQ (reference sequence). The CDR3 loop is CASSPDTADQPQHF. Written as DNA, the CDR3 is TGTGCCAGCAGCCCCGACACCGCCGATCAGCCCCAGCATTTT.

The chain uses TRBV28 and TRBJ1-4; D remains unclear. With 3 bases removed from V and 8 bases from J, the gap between germline ends came to 19 bases. This CDR3 is built from 16 residues. Germline V gives CDR1 MDHEN, CDR2 SYDVKM. DNA of the CDR3: TGTGCCAGCAGTTTCGGTAATATACGTGATCCGGAAAAACTGTTTTTT. Translating gives CASSFGNIRDPEKLFF.

The gene calls are TRBV2 and TRBJ1-2; 7 bases match TRBD1. The CDR3 extends over 15 amino acids. With 7 bases clipped from V and 1 base from J, the junction kept 9 bases outside the gene matches. Germline V gene data show CDR1 as SNHLY and CDR2 as FYNNEI. This CDR3 is CASIFTGAINYGYTF. The DNA for the CDR3 is TGTGCCAGCATTTTTACAGGGGCCATTAACTATGGCTACACCTTC.

The chain employs TRBV4-3 and TRBJ1-4, with D uncertain. With 0 bases removed from V and 5 bases from J, the gap between germline ends came to 13 bases. The CDR3 totals 16 residues. The V gene's germline CDR1 is LGHNA and CDR2 YSLEER. The CDR3 spells CASSQERSQPNEKLFF. CDR3 DNA: TGCGCCAGCAGCCAAGAGAGGTCGCAGCCGAATGAAAAACTGTTTTTT.

J is TRBJ2-2 and V is TRBV5-1; 7 bases map to TRBD1. This CDR3 comprises 15 residues. Germline CDR1 SGHRS, CDR2 YFSETQ. With 4 bases clipped from V and 4 bases from J, the junction kept 7 bases outside the gene matches. This CDR3 reads CASSPEAGGTGELFF. DNA of the CDR3: TGCGCCAGCAGCCCGGAGGCAGGGGGCACCGGGGAGCTGTTTTTT.

The gene calls are TRBV7-8 and TRBJ1-5, with 7 bases fitting TRBD1. Germline CDR1 SGHVS, CDR2 FQNEAQ. CDR3 length: 15 residues. With V trimmed by 1 base and J by 5 bases, 5 bases remained unmatched. The DNA for the CDR3 is TGTGCCAGCAGCTTAGGGGCAGGGGGTCATCAGCCCCAGCATTTT. This sequence encodes CASSLGAGGHQPQHF.

The rearrangement uses TRBV2 and TRBJ1-2, with a weak D call TRBD1 (5 bases). V lost 9 bases to trimming and J lost 4 bases, with 27 bases between them. The CDR3 length is 17 residues. Germline CDR1 reads SNHLY; CDR2 reads FYNNEI. CDR3 DNA sequence: TGTGCCAGTCCAAGAGACCGGGACCTCCCCGGGGGCTATGGCTACACCTTC. Translation: CASPRDRDLPGGYGYTF.

The rearrangement joins TRBV6-5 to TRBJ2-5; 9 bases match TRBD2. The CDR3 has 15 amino acids. V shed 5 bases and J 2 bases; nucleotides not matched to a gene: 6. Germline V gives CDR1 MNHEY, CDR2 SVGAGI. For the CDR3, the DNA is TGTGCCAGCAGTCCCTGGCGGGAGGGGCAAGAGACCCAGTACTTC. Its protein is CASSPWREGQETQYF.

Notes on this clone: Other DNA sequences in this specimen translate into the identical CDR3. The J gene is TRBJ1-5, the V gene TRBV27, with D possibly matching TRBD1 (5 bases). The V end lost 6 bases, the J end lost 0 bases, and 15 bases lay between the germline ends. Germline lookup yields CDR1 MNHEY and CDR2 SMNVEV (reference sequence). CDR3 length equals 16 residues. The chain's CDR3 is CASSPSQGDSNQPQHF. CDR3 DNA: TGTGCCAGCAGCCCATCCCAAGGGGATAGCAATCAGCCCCAGCATTTT.